This T cell receptor (beta chain) is from a study of blood T cells in healthy people across ages. Germline CDR1 and CDR2: LGHNA and YSLEER. Germline trimming cut 0 bases from V and 0 bases from J; bases unmatched to any gene: 6. The CDR3 has 17 amino acids. PCR was performed a second time for roughly 7 to 11 cycles using a sample-barcoded 5' primer and a J-beta primer mix. TCRdb reprocessed the 5' RACE reads with MiXCR, giving one entry per CDR3 protein. The table includes hundreds of thousands of distinct CDR3 sequences, more than 20% detected once. For every donor, a draw yielded ten milliliters of peripheral blood. The sample was also linked to a second study, of T cells of mothers and their children. That paper states: Samples came from a few healthy Caucasian mothers and their six children.

Sequencing was performed on blood. The receptor's source is a boy aged 5-17 years in good health. The chain employs TRBV4-3 and TRBJ2-5, with TRBD2 matching over 8 bases. CDR3 protein: CASSQEGSGAYQETQYF. For the CDR3, the DNA is TGCGCCAGCAGCCAAGAGGGTAGCGGGGCGTACCAAGAGACCCAGTACTTC.